The 32 T cell receptor beta chains in this list originate from one sample, sequenced in a study of cytomegalovirus exposure and HLA in healthy donors (dated by TCRdb to about 2017). Library construction relied on the immunoSEQ multiplex PCR assay. The clones in this table, taken by TCRdb from immuneACCESS, are in-frame only. Not every clone is retained; where verified, under half of the shortfall comes from an unresolved V gene, and the cause of the rest is unknown. This sample comprises 190,000 or so clones, about 86% of them detected only once. The ten largest make up approximately 2.9% of the sample. The sample was PBMCs. The receptors were sampled from a young woman in good health and CMV-seropositive.

This clone was detected a few times. The CDR3 nucleotides read TGCGCCAGCAGCCAAGATTCATCCGGGACAGGGGCATTTGGCTACACCTTC. Translating it yields CASSQDSSGTGAFGYTF. The V call is TRBV4-1, the J call TRBJ1-2, with TRBD1 matching 10 bases. The germline V gene encodes CDR1 MGHRA and CDR2 YSYEKL. The CDR3 length is 17 residues. The V gene end was trimmed by 0 bases and the J gene end by 7 bases; junction bases not matched to a gene: 11.

The chain is built from TRBV9 and TRBJ1-1; 7 bases map to TRBD1. This CDR3 region has 15 residues. V trimming: 3 bases; J trimming: 4 bases; junction bases outside the gene matches: 9. Germline CDR1 reads SGDLS; CDR2 reads YYNGEE. CDR3 region: CASSETQGVGTEAFF. The CDR3 region has the DNA TGTGCCAGCAGCGAGACCCAGGGGGTAGGCACTGAAGCTTTCTTT.

The V and J genes are TRBV7-3 and TRBJ1-1; no reliable D call. The CDR3 consists of 15 residues. Germline values: CDR1 SGHTA, CDR2 FQGTGA. V lost 5 bases and J 4 bases, leaving 17 bases between the germline ends. The CDR3 sequence: CASSPQSSGFTEAFF. In DNA form, the CDR3 reads TGTGCCAGCAGCCCTCAATCCTCGGGATTCACTGAAGCTTTCTTT. Variable domain in full (rest from reference TRBV7-3 and TRBJ1-1): GAGVSQTPSNKVTEKGKYVELRCDPISGHTALYWYRQSLGQGPEFLIYFQGTGAADDSGLPNDRFFAVRPEGSVSTLKIQRTERGDSAVYLCASSPQSSGFTEAFFGQGTRLTVV.

This clone was recorded once. This chain uses TRBV4-1 with TRBJ2-3; a possible D gene is TRBD1 (5 bases). This CDR3 is 15 amino acids long. Germline CDR1 is MGHRA and CDR2 is YSYEKL. Trimming left V 0 bases short and J 2 bases short, with 9 bases between. This CDR3 reads CASSQDPDITDTQYF. Here the CDR3 DNA reads TGCGCCAGCAGCCAAGATCCGGACATCACAGATACGCAGTATTTT.

The CDR3 loop reads CSACRGETQYF. The CDR3 nucleotides are TGCAGTGCATGCAGGGGGGAGACCCAGTACTTC. The chain is built from TRBV20-1 and TRBJ2-5; 7 bases fit TRBD1. CDR3 size: 11 residues. After removal of 6 bases from V and 5 bases from J, the junction contained 3 bases not matched to a gene. CDR1 and CDR2 from the germline V gene are DFQATT and SNEGSKA (reference sequence).

The chain employs TRBV5-6 and TRBJ2-1; a possible D gene is TRBD1 (6 bases). V lost 1 base to trimming and J lost 6 bases, with 11 bases between them. This CDR3 has 14 residues. Germline CDR1 and CDR2: SGHDT and YYEEEE. The CDR3 DNA follows: TGTGCCAGCAGCTTGATTTCAGGGGTCAATGAGCAGTTCTTC. This translates into CASSLISGVNEQFF.

The chain joins TRBV7-3 to TRBJ2-1, with TRBD1 matching 8 bases. J was trimmed by 5 bases and V by 1 base; bases with no gene match: 4. In germline, CDR1 is SGHTA, CDR2 FQGTGA. The CDR3 consists of 15 residues. CDR3 residues: CASSLIRGRNNEQFF. CDR3 bases: TGTGCCAGCAGCTTAATCAGGGGGCGGAACAATGAGCAGTTCTTC. Drawing the rest from reference TRBV7-3 and TRBJ2-1, the complete variable domain is GAGVSQTPSNKVTEKGKYVELRCDPISGHTALYWYRQSLGQGPEFLIYFQGTGAADDSGLPNDRFFAVRPEGSVSTLKIQRTERGDSAVYLCASSLIRGRNNEQFFGPGTRLTVL.

This chain joins TRBV4-1 and TRBJ1-5; 7 nucleotides align to TRBD1. Germline V gives CDR1 MGHRA, CDR2 YSYEKL. The CDR3 length is 16 residues. The J segment lost 7 bases and the V segment lost 3 bases, leaving 12 bases of the junction unmatched. The CDR3 sequence is CASSQGTGVPKQPQHF. CDR3 bases: TGCGCCAGCAGCCAGGGAACAGGGGTCCCAAAGCAGCCCCAGCATTTT.

This clone was seen a few times. The chain couples TRBV11-2 to TRBJ1-2; tentatively, D is TRBD1 (6 bases). The length of the CDR3 is 15 residues. Germline V gene lookup returns CDR1 SGHAT and CDR2 FQNNGV. V was shortened by 1 base and J by 0 bases, with 9 bases between the two germline ends. The CDR3 sequence: CASSLGAGANYGYTF. The DNA of the CDR3 is TGTGCCAGCAGCTTAGGGGCAGGGGCTAACTATGGCTACACCTTC. Drawing the rest from reference TRBV11-2 and TRBJ1-2, the complete variable domain is EAGVAQSPRYKIIEKRQSVAFWCNPISGHATLYWYQQILGQGPKLLIQFQNNGVVDDSQLPKDRFSAERLKGVDSTLKIQPAKLEDSAVYLCASSLGAGANYGYTFGSGTRLTVV.

The J gene is TRBJ1-2, the V gene TRBV5-4, with D unclear. The CDR3 spans 12 residues. V was trimmed by 5 bases and J by 7 bases, leaving 12 bases between them. Germline V gives CDR1 SGHNT, CDR2 YYREEE (reference sequence). CDR3 coding DNA: TGTGCCAGCAGTGTCCCTTTGTCTGGCTACACCTTC. The encoded protein is CASSVPLSGYTF.

In DNA, the CDR3 is TGTGCCAGCAGCTATGACAGGGGGCGATTCAATGAGCAGTTCTTC. Translating it yields CASSYDRGRFNEQFF. This chain uses TRBV7-3 with TRBJ2-1; TRBD1 matches 10 bases. This CDR3 spans 15 amino acids. With 4 bases clipped from V and 6 bases from J, the junction kept 6 bases outside the gene matches. The germline gives CDR1 SGHTA, CDR2 FQGTGA.

The chain employs TRBV4-1 and TRBJ2-5; the D gene is possibly TRBD2 (5 bases). V lost 1 base, J lost 3 bases, and 6 bases lay in between. The CDR3 loop spans 13 amino acids. The germline gives CDR1 MGHRA, CDR2 YSYEKL. The CDR3 DNA is TGCGCCAGCAGCCAAGTCGGGGAAGAGACCCAGTACTTC. Translating gives CASSQVGEETQYF.

The chain joins TRBV6-1 to TRBJ1-4, with TRBD1 as a possible D gene (6 bases). CDR1 and CDR2 (germline): MNHNS, SASEGT. The length of the CDR3 is 15 residues. Trimming took off 1 base at V and 7 bases at J, with 13 bases between the two ends. This chain's CDR3 is CASSEGRGASEKLFF. Written as DNA, the CDR3 is TGTGCCAGCAGTGAAGGCCGGGGGGCTAGTGAAAAACTGTTTTTT.

The V and J genes are TRBV2 and TRBJ2-5, with 7 bases lining up with TRBD2. The CDR3 extends over 13 amino acids. Looked up from germline, CDR1 is SNHLY and CDR2 is FYNNEI. V lost 7 bases to trimming and J lost 4 bases; unmatched junction nucleotides: 6. CDR3 amino acids: CASTPPSGETQYF. In nucleotides, the CDR3 is TGTGCCAGCACCCCCCCTAGCGGAGAGACCCAGTACTTC.

This clone is judged large. The chain employs TRBV15 and TRBJ1-1; D is unclear. Germline V gene lookup returns CDR1 LNHNV and CDR2 YYDKDF (reference sequence). The CDR3 length is 14 residues. The V end lost 0 bases, the J end lost 5 bases, and 10 bases lay between the germline ends. The CDR3 here is CATSRDTSLTEAFF. DNA of the CDR3: TGTGCCACCAGCAGAGATACCAGTTTGACTGAAGCTTTCTTT.

This clone has a single count. The V gene is TRBV18, the J gene TRBJ2-7; 9 positions agree with TRBD2. The V gene end was trimmed by 5 bases and the J gene end by 3 bases; junction bases not matched to a gene: 2. Germline CDR1 is KGHSH and CDR2 is LQKENI. The CDR3 has 13 amino acids. This CDR3 reads CASSGGGGYEQYF. CDR3 in DNA: TGTGCCAGCTCAGGCGGGGGGGGCTACGAGCAGTACTTC.

The chain carries TRBV6-5 and TRBJ2-7; 10 bases match TRBD2. CDR1 is MNHEY and CDR2 is SVGAGI in the germline V gene. This CDR3 has 15 residues. V lost 2 bases, J lost 2 bases, and 3 bases stayed unmatched. DNA of the CDR3: TGTGCCAGCAGTTACGTGCTAGCGGGGGCCTACGAGCAGTACTTC. Protein product: CASSYVLAGAYEQYF.

The gene calls are TRBV5-4 and TRBJ1-2; 10 positions match TRBD1. V shed 3 bases and J 6 bases; nucleotides not matched to a gene: 8. The CDR3 runs to 15 residues. CDR1 SGHNT and CDR2 YYREEE come from the germline V gene (reference sequence). The DNA for the CDR3 is TGTGCCAGCAGCTCCGGTGGGACAGGGGATAATGGCTACACCTTC. It encodes CASSSGGTGDNGYTF. Looking up the rest from reference TRBV5-4 and TRBJ1-2 gives the full variable domain: ETGVTQSPTHLIKTRGQQVTLRCSSQSGHNTVSWYQQALGQGPQFIFQYYREEENGRGNFPPRFSGLQFPNYSSELNVNALELDDSALYLCASSSGGTGDNGYTFGSGTRLTVV.

V gene TRBV13 combines with J gene TRBJ1-1; 11 nucleotides agree with TRBD1. V lost 6 bases to trimming and J lost 1 base; unmatched junction nucleotides: 22. The CDR3 runs to 21 residues. CDR1 is PRHDT and CDR2 is FYEKMQ in the germline V gene (reference sequence). CDR3 sequence: CASSLYPGQGEFSRENTEAFF. In nucleotides, the CDR3 is TGTGCCAGCAGTCTTTATCCGGGACAGGGGGAATTTTCACGGGAGAACACTGAAGCTTTCTTT.

This chain links TRBV5-1 with TRBJ2-6, with 10 bases identical to TRBD1. Germline V lookup: CDR1 SGHRS, CDR2 YFSETQ. J was trimmed by 1 base and V by 0 bases; bases with no gene match: 4. This CDR3 comprises 18 residues. The CDR3 region is CASSLVGQGQSGANVLTF. CDR3 bases: TGCGCCAGCAGCTTGGTGGGACAGGGGCAATCTGGGGCCAACGTCCTGACTTTC.

The CDR3 DNA reads TGCAGCGTTAGTACCGGGACAGGGGATCAGCCCCAGCATTTT. As protein: CSVSTGTGDQPQHF. The rearrangement joins TRBV29-1 to TRBJ1-5; 10 nucleotides match TRBD1. Trimming took 5 bases from V and 5 from J; bases not matched to a gene: 6. Germline assignment: CDR1 SQVTM and CDR2 ANQGSEA. This CDR3 is 14 amino acids long.

The CDR3 DNA is TGTGCCAGCAGCTTGGTGGGACAGAAATACGAGCAGTACTTC. It codes for CASSLVGQKYEQYF. The J gene is TRBJ2-7, the V gene TRBV5-6, with 7 bases aligning to TRBD1. This CDR3 contains 14 residues. The germline CDR1 and CDR2 sequences are SGHDT and YYEEEE. V dropped 0 bases and J dropped 4; count of bases not matched to a gene: 4.

The chain combines TRBV15 with TRBJ1-1, with 7 bases fitting TRBD1. The trim removed 4 bases at V and 5 bases at J, leaving 7 bases unmatched. CDR1 and CDR2 from the germline V gene are LNHNV and YYDKDF (reference sequence). The CDR3 is made up of 14 amino acids. CDR3 amino acids: CATSTGQQSTEAFF. The CDR3 DNA is TGTGCCACCAGCACGGGACAGCAGTCTACTGAAGCTTTCTTT.

The CDR3 region is CASSLWGGAEAFF. CDR3 DNA: TGTGCCAGCAGCTTATGGGGAGGCGCTGAAGCTTTCTTT. The rearrangement uses TRBV7-3 and TRBJ1-1; D unclear. V lost 2 bases, J lost 6 bases, and 10 bases lay in between. Germline CDR1 SGHTA, CDR2 FQGTGA. The CDR3 has 13 residues.

V and J are TRBV25-1 and TRBJ2-2, with D tentatively TRBD2 (6 bases). The length of the CDR3 is 17 residues. Trimming took 1 base from V and 5 from J, leaving 17 bases between them. The germline CDR1 and CDR2 sequences are MGHDK and SYGVNS. CDR3 bases: TGTGCCAGCAGTGAATCCCGGGGGTTCCAGTTAACCGGGGAGCTGTTTTTT. Amino acid sequence: CASSESRGFQLTGELFF.

This clone was seen a few times. At the DNA level, this CDR3 is encoded by other sequences in the same sample as well. The genes are TRBV10-3 and TRBJ1-2; weak D call: TRBD1 (5 bases). V was shortened by 2 bases and J by 8 bases, with 6 bases between the two germline ends. CDR1 is ENHRY, CDR2 SYGVKD, per germline. The CDR3 covers 11 residues. The CDR3 is CAISERGGYTF. CDR3 bases: TGTGCCATCAGTGAGAGGGGAGGCTACACCTTC.

V gene TRBV13 combines with J gene TRBJ2-7, with TRBD1 matching over 8 bases. The CDR3 contains 18 residues. Germline CDR1 PRHDT, CDR2 FYEKMQ (reference sequence). V dropped 0 bases and J dropped 5; count of bases not matched to a gene: 15. The CDR3 loop reads CASSLGLGTGARYNEQYF. The CDR3 region has the DNA TGTGCCAGCAGCTTAGGCCTCGGGACAGGCGCCAGGTACAACGAGCAGTACTTC.

The CDR3 nucleotides read TGTGCCAGCAGCTTGGGACAGGGGGCGAACACCATATATTTT. This translates into CASSLGQGANTIYF. J is TRBJ1-3 and V is TRBV5-4; 10 bases agree with TRBD1. Germline V gives CDR1 SGHNT, CDR2 YYREEE (reference sequence). The V and J ends lost 0 bases and 7 bases, in that order; junction bases with no gene match: 1. The length of the CDR3 is 14 residues.

This chain connects TRBV7-8 to TRBJ2-5; the D gene is possibly TRBD1 (6 bases). V lost 5 bases and J lost 5, with 12 bases in between. CDR3 length: 13 amino acids. Per the germline V gene, CDR1 is SGHVS and CDR2 is FQNEAQ. The CDR3 DNA follows: TGTGCCAGCAGCCCGGACAGTAGGGAGACCCAGTACTTC. Protein sequence: CASSPDSRETQYF.

The chain couples TRBV5-4 to TRBJ2-2; the match to TRBD1 covers 8 bases. This CDR3 is built from 15 residues. Germline CDR1 reads SGHNT; CDR2 reads YYREEE (reference sequence). V dropped 7 bases and J dropped 4; count of bases not matched to a gene: 9. The DNA for the CDR3 is TGTGCCAGCGGCGGACAGGGTTGGAGCACCGGGGAGCTGTTTTTT. Amino acid sequence: CASGGQGWSTGELFF.

The rearrangement uses TRBV6-1 and TRBJ1-1, with D perhaps TRBD1 (5 bases). CDR1 is MNHNS, CDR2 SASEGT, per germline. Trimming removed 4 bases at V and 6 bases at J, with 15 bases between. The CDR3 runs 14 residues. Written as DNA, the CDR3 is TGTGCCAGCAGTGGGCAGGGAGGGGACGCTGAAGCTTTCTTT. Amino acids: CASSGQGGDAEAFF.

The chain has TRBV5-1 and TRBJ1-2, with D possibly TRBD1 on 5 matching bases. The germline V gene encodes CDR1 SGHRS and CDR2 YFSETQ. The germline V and J ends were trimmed by 0 bases and 7 bases, with 16 bases remaining between them. CDR3 length equals 15 residues. CDR3 nucleotide sequence: TGCGCCAGCAGCTTGGGACAGCCAGGTACCGGTGGCTACACCTTC. Its translation is CASSLGQPGTGGYTF.